The 27 T cell receptor beta chains below all came from one sample that was sequenced in a study of technical replicates of blood from a handful of donors. Assay used: immunoSEQ multiplex PCR; TCRdb lists only in-frame clones, some missing. This repertoire shows tens of thousands of clones, 98% found once; its top ten account for approximately 0.2%. Sequencing was carried out using T cells isolated from PBMCs. The receptors here all came from a human donor in good health.

The CDR3 spells CASSPMYQETQYF. CDR3 nucleotides: TGTGCCAGCAGCCCTATGTACCAAGAGACCCAGTACTTC. The chain links TRBV9 to TRBJ2-5, with D unresolved. Germline V gene data show CDR1 as SGDLS and CDR2 as YYNGEE. Trimming removed 4 bases at V and 0 bases at J, with 7 bases between. The CDR3 is 13 amino acids.

V is TRBV11-2 and J is TRBJ2-6, with D perhaps TRBD2 (6 bases). Germline V gene lookup returns CDR1 SGHAT and CDR2 FQNNGV. The CDR3 runs 18 residues. Trimming removed 3 bases from V and 0 bases from J, with 15 bases in between. CDR3 nucleotides: TGTGCCAGCAGCTTGGGCCACGGGAGCTACTCTGGGGCCAACGTCCTGACTTTC. It specifies CASSLGHGSYSGANVLTF.

This clone was seen once. This chain joins TRBV7-9 and TRBJ2-2; 8 bases line up with TRBD2. CDR3 length equals 14 residues. After removal of 3 bases from V and 4 bases from J, the junction contained 1 base not matched to a gene. From germline, CDR1 is SEHNR and CDR2 FQNEAQ (reference sequence). The CDR3 here is CASSLAGGTGELFF. DNA of the CDR3: TGTGCCAGCAGCTTGGCGGGAGGCACCGGGGAGCTGTTTTTT.

The chain combines TRBV7-2 with TRBJ1-3; D is unclear. CDR3 length: 14 residues. CDR1 is SGHTA, CDR2 FQGNSA, per germline. V was shortened by 4 bases and J by 0 bases, with 7 bases between the two germline ends. CDR3: CASSYGTSGNTIYF. Here the CDR3 DNA reads TGTGCCAGCAGCTATGGCACCTCTGGAAACACCATATATTTT.

V and J are TRBV7-9 and TRBJ2-1; 9 positions match TRBD2. The CDR3 covers 15 residues. Germline V CDR1 and CDR2: SEHNR, FQNEAQ (reference sequence). With V trimmed by 1 base and J by 4 bases, 2 bases remained unmatched. This CDR3 reads CASSLVGLAYNEQFF. CDR3 bases: TGTGCCAGCAGCTTAGTGGGACTAGCATACAATGAGCAGTTCTTC. Complete variable domain (other parts from reference TRBV7-9 and TRBJ2-1): DTGVSQNPRHKITKRGQNVTFRCDPISEHNRLYWYRQTLGQGPEFLTYFQNEAQLEKSRLLSDRFSAERPKGSFSTLEIQRTEQGDSAMYLCASSLVGLAYNEQFFGPGTRLTVL.

The rearrangement links TRBV7-3 to TRBJ2-5; 9 nucleotides line up with TRBD1. This CDR3 has 15 residues. Trimming cost V 6 bases and J 5 bases; bases outside gene matches: 10. The germline CDR1 and CDR2 sequences are SGHTA and FQGTGA. The CDR3 loop reads CASSSGTGSWETQYF. The CDR3 nucleotides read TGTGCCAGCAGTTCCGGGACAGGGTCATGGGAGACCCAGTACTTC.

This rearrangement joins TRBV9 to TRBJ1-1; the D gene is possibly TRBD1 (5 bases). CDR1 is SGDLS and CDR2 is YYNGEE in the germline V gene. With 6 bases removed from V and 1 base from J, the gap between germline ends came to 10 bases. The CDR3 extends over 13 amino acids. The CDR3 bases are TGTGCCAGCAAAGGGCAGGGGAACACTGAAGCTTTCTTT. Translating gives CASKGQGNTEAFF.

J is TRBJ2-2 and V is TRBV7-3; perhaps TRBD1 as D (5 bases). This CDR3 has 14 amino acids. Germline V gives CDR1 SGHTA, CDR2 FQGTGA. V lost 3 bases, J lost 3 bases, and 8 bases lay in between. The CDR3 loop is CASSFAQDTGELFF. The CDR3 bases are TGTGCCAGCAGCTTTGCACAGGACACCGGGGAGCTGTTTTTT.

The table lists this clone with a count of one. The chain joins TRBV7-9 to TRBJ2-3; 11 bases fit TRBD2. There are 19 residues in the CDR3. The germline V gene encodes CDR1 SEHNR and CDR2 FQNEAQ (reference sequence). J gave up 0 bases and V 7 bases, and 15 bases lay outside the gene matches. CDR3 in DNA: TGTGCCAGCATCCCGGAGGAGGGACTAGCGGATTATAGCACAGATACGCAGTATTTT. This gives the protein CASIPEEGLADYSTDTQYF.

This clone was observed once. This sequence joins TRBV19 and TRBJ1-1; a possible D gene is TRBD1 (6 bases). CDR3 size: 14 residues. Trimming shortened V by 5 bases and J by 0 bases, and 10 bases separated the two germline ends. CDR1 LNHDA and CDR2 SQIVND come from the germline V gene (reference sequence). CDR3 sequence: CASSVRGVNTEAFF. CDR3 nucleotides: TGTGCCAGTAGTGTCAGGGGAGTGAACACTGAAGCTTTCTTT.

This clone has just one count. The chain uses TRBV11-2 and TRBJ2-3, with TRBD1 identical over 7 bases. This CDR3 has 15 amino acids. The V gene end was trimmed by 4 bases and the J gene end by 2 bases; junction bases not matched to a gene: 6. The germline V gene encodes CDR1 SGHAT and CDR2 FQNNGV. CDR3 amino acids: CASSSRQGPTDTQYF. The DNA of the CDR3 is TGTGCCAGCAGCTCCAGACAGGGTCCCACAGATACGCAGTATTTT.

This clone came up once. The chain links TRBV6-6 to TRBJ2-7, with unresolved D. V shed 0 bases and J shed 2 bases, with 5 bases lying between them. The CDR3 has 13 residues. Germline CDR1 is MNHNY and CDR2 is SVGAGI (reference sequence). CDR3 region: CASSYSSTYEQYF. CDR3 DNA sequence: TGTGCCAGCAGTTACTCGAGCACCTACGAGCAGTACTTC.

CDR3 DNA sequence: TGTGCCAGCTCGGAGGGGACAGGGCATAGCTACGAGCAGTACTTC. Translated, it gives CASSEGTGHSYEQYF. The rearrangement uses TRBV18 and TRBJ2-7; 9 bases are shared with TRBD1. With 6 bases clipped from V and 3 bases from J, the junction kept 9 bases outside the gene matches. The CDR3 has 15 amino acids. Per germline, CDR1 KGHSH and CDR2 LQKENI. Full variable domain (rest looked up from reference TRBV18 and TRBJ2-7): NAGVMQNPRHLVRRRGQEARLRCSPMKGHSHVYWYRQLPEEGLKFMVYLQKENIIDESGMPKERFSAEFPKEGPSILRIQQVVRGDSAAYFCASSEGTGHSYEQYFGPGTRLTVT.

The chain has TRBV19 and TRBJ1-1; tentatively, D is TRBD1 (6 bases). Germline V gives CDR1 LNHDA, CDR2 SQIVND (reference sequence). V gave up 5 bases and J gave up 0 bases, with 19 bases separating them. This CDR3 has 17 residues. The CDR3: CASSSYSRGWMNTEAFF. The DNA for the CDR3 is TGTGCCAGTAGTTCCTATTCCAGGGGATGGATGAACACTGAAGCTTTCTTT.

This clone was picked up one time. This chain uses TRBV5-1 with TRBJ2-1; D gene ambiguous. Germline-derived CDR1 and CDR2 are SGHRS and YFSETQ. CDR3 length equals 12 residues. V lost 1 base and J lost 5, with 4 bases in between. CDR3 coding DNA: TGCGCCAGCAGCTTGCAGGACAATGAGCAGTTCTTC. Translated, it gives CASSLQDNEQFF.

In its sample, this clone was seen once. This sequence joins TRBV27 and TRBJ1-1; weak D call: TRBD1 (6 bases). Deletions cut 7 bases from V and 2 bases from J, with 11 bases between. This CDR3 is built from 13 residues. Germline V lookup: CDR1 MNHEY, CDR2 SMNVEV (reference sequence). CDR3: CASTPGGNTEAFF. The CDR3 region has the DNA TGTGCCAGCACCCCTGGGGGCAACACTGAAGCTTTCTTT.

This chain joins TRBV29-1 and TRBJ1-1; 9 bases fit TRBD1. The CDR3 is 16 amino acids. The ends lost 4 bases at V and 2 bases at J; junction bases unmatched: 11. Looked up from germline, CDR1 is SQVTM and CDR2 is ANQGSEA. CDR3 DNA sequence: TGCAGCGTTGTCCCCCGGGACAGGGCATATAACACTGAAGCTTTCTTT. This codes for CSVVPRDRAYNTEAFF.

The DNA of the CDR3 is TGTGCCAGTAGTATCGAGCGGGACTCCTACTACGAGCAGTACTTC. It yields the protein CASSIERDSYYEQYF. This sequence joins TRBV19 and TRBJ2-7, with 7 bases identical to TRBD2. CDR1 and CDR2 from the germline V gene are LNHDA and SQIVND (reference sequence). The CDR3 sequence is 15 residues long. V lost 3 bases and J lost 3; bases outside the gene matches: 8.

The CDR3: CASSVEQSYNEQFF. The CDR3, as DNA: TGTGCCAGCAGCGTAGAACAGTCCTACAATGAGCAGTTCTTC. The chain uses TRBV9 and TRBJ2-1; the D is unclear. CDR3 size: 14 residues. Trimming took off 0 bases at V and 1 base at J, with 5 bases between the two ends. Germline CDR1 and CDR2: SGDLS and YYNGEE.

V and J are TRBV11-2 and TRBJ2-1, with D maybe TRBD1 (6 bases). Trimming left V 7 bases short and J 5 bases short, with 12 bases between. In germline, CDR1 is SGHAT, CDR2 FQNNGV. This CDR3 spans 13 amino acids. CDR3 coding DNA: TGTGCCAGCAAAGGGGGAGAGCACAATGAGCAGTTCTTC. It specifies CASKGGEHNEQFF.

This rearrangement joins TRBV13 to TRBJ1-2, with 12 positions matching TRBD1. Germline values: CDR1 PRHDT, CDR2 FYEKMQ (reference sequence). V gave up 7 bases and J gave up 7 bases; unmatched junction bases: 7. The CDR3 extends over 14 amino acids. The CDR3 DNA follows: TGTGCCAGCAACACGGGACAGGGGGCTGGTGGCTACACCTTC. It translates to CASNTGQGAGGYTF.

This chain uses TRBV7-3 with TRBJ2-1; 7 bases are a match to TRBD2. Looked up from germline, CDR1 is SGHTA and CDR2 is FQGTGA. The CDR3 runs 14 residues. Unmatched junction bases numbered 5, after V lost 5 bases and J lost 4 bases. The CDR3 nucleotides read TGTGCCAGCAGCCCTGGACTAGGGTACAATGAGCAGTTCTTC. This encodes CASSPGLGYNEQFF.

The J gene is TRBJ2-7, the V gene TRBV5-1; TRBD2 matches 10 bases. The length of the CDR3 is 16 residues. Per germline, CDR1 SGHRS and CDR2 YFSETQ. The ends lost 0 bases at V and 1 base at J; junction bases unmatched: 4. The CDR3 spells CASSLAGTSASYEQYF. CDR3 coding DNA: TGCGCCAGCAGCTTGGCCGGGACTAGCGCTTCCTACGAGCAGTACTTC.

This chain joins TRBV7-6 and TRBJ2-7; 8 bases agree with TRBD1. The CDR3 runs 14 residues. CDR1 and CDR2 (germline): SGHVS, FNYEAQ. V was clipped by 1 base and J by 6 bases; unmatched bases: 5. The CDR3 reads CASSLGPGGLEQYF. For the CDR3, the DNA is TGTGCCAGCAGCTTAGGGCCAGGGGGCCTCGAGCAGTACTTC.

This chain uses TRBV5-6 with TRBJ1-2; 12 nucleotides align to TRBD1. Trimming at V came to 4 bases and at J to 0 bases, leaving 7 bases not matched to a gene. This CDR3 contains 17 residues. From germline, CDR1 is SGHDT and CDR2 YYEEEE. CDR3 in amino acids: CASSGDRGLSANYGYTF. The CDR3 nucleotides read TGTGCCAGCAGCGGGGACAGGGGGCTATCAGCTAACTATGGCTACACCTTC.

V is TRBV19 and J is TRBJ2-7; perhaps TRBD1 as D (5 bases). Germline V gene data show CDR1 as LNHDA and CDR2 as SQIVND (reference sequence). V was pared by 5 bases and J by 5 bases, with 16 bases between. This CDR3 is built from 14 residues. CDR3 sequence reads: CASSPEKGRDEQYF. The CDR3 nucleotides read TGTGCCAGTAGTCCAGAAAAAGGCAGGGACGAGCAGTACTTC. Full variable domain (rest looked up from reference TRBV19 and TRBJ2-7): DGGITQSPKYLFRKEGQNVTLSCEQNLNHDAMYWYRQDPGQGLRLIYYSQIVNDFQKGDIAEGYSVSREKKESFPLTVTSAQKNPTAFYLCASSPEKGRDEQYFGPGTRLTVT.

V and J are TRBV19 and TRBJ1-1, with 8 bases that match TRBD1. The germline CDR1 and CDR2 sequences are LNHDA and SQIVND (reference sequence). The CDR3 spans 13 residues. V gave up 5 bases and J gave up 3 bases; unmatched junction bases: 2. The chain's CDR3 is CASSEQGDTEAFF. CDR3 sequence (DNA): TGTGCCAGTAGTGAACAGGGGGACACTGAAGCTTTCTTT.